This TCR beta chain was obtained from a study of regulatory T cells in long-lasting Graves disease. CDR3 length: 14 amino acids. J was trimmed by 4 bases and V by 3 bases; bases with no gene match: 9. Germline CDR1 is DFQATT and CDR2 is SNEGSKA (reference sequence). This clonotype was seen ten or more times. As for time point: newly diagnosed GD, antithyroid drugs for less than 3 months. From RNA extracted from PBMCs, the TCR library was made. Through Arm-PCR of CDR3 regions and iRepertoire HTBI primers, TCR beta libraries were built. TCRdb re-derived calls from the multiplex PCR reads in MiXCR, one entry per CDR3 protein. This table has 500,000 or so distinct CDR3 sequences, roughly 16% appearing once. A further study also used this sample, focusing on T cells in Graves' hyperthyroidism and ophthalmopathy. From that study: The HTBI primer set was used in a first-round RT-PCR of the TCR CDR3. Most thyroid clonotypes expanded above 0.001 were also detected in blood.

Sequences were derived from peripheral blood mononuclear cells (PBMCs), sampled at new diagnosis, from a patient treated with antithyroid drugs. This chain links TRBV20-1 with TRBJ2-7, with TRBD2 matching 7 bases. The clonotype originates from a man aged 40-50 years with Graves disease. The CDR3 region has the DNA TGCAGTGCTAGCTCCGGGACTAACTCGTACGAGCAGTACTTC. Protein sequence: CSASSGTNSYEQYF.